This TCR beta chain was recorded in a study of T cell responses to AZD1222 COVID-19 vaccine. Study outcomes and limitations: The breadth and depth of Spike-specific TCRs increased once two AZD1222 doses had been given.

As concerns this clone: The antigen remains undetermined.

Clones were sequenced by immunoSEQ multiplex PCR, and TCRdb holds only the in-frame ones, with some missing. The top ten hold around 1% of the sample, which has 200,000 to 250,000 clones, about 92% seen once. This CDR3 is 15 amino acids long. Germline CDR1 and CDR2: MDHEN and SYDVKM. The V gene lost 6 bases and the J gene lost 3 bases, with 16 bases spanning the gap. The chain recombines TRBV28 with TRBJ2-3, with D perhaps TRBD1 or TRBD2 (6 bases each). This sequence was found in an adult in good health. The sample in question was peripheral blood, obtained on day 0 of MenACWY control vaccination. CDR3 DNA sequence: TGTGCCAGCAGCCGACTAGGGGGGAGGACAGATACGCAGTATTTT. Its protein is CASSRLGGRTDTQYF.